This entry lists 7 T cell receptor beta chains sequenced from one sample in a study of identical twins. Using its own MiXCR run on the 5' RACE reads, TCRdb lists one record per CDR3 protein. The sample lists some 790,000 distinct CDR3 sequences, about 18% seen once, with over 10% in the top ten. This same sample was also part of a study on T cells expressing NK-cell markers.

Sequenced sample: PBMCs. The receptor source for this set is a woman between 18 and 29 years old in good health.

In this sample, this clonotype turned up a few times. The V gene is TRBV6-6, the J gene TRBJ2-7; 7 bases align to TRBD2. CDR3 length: 13 amino acids. V lost 10 bases, J lost 1 base, and 7 bases stayed unmatched. Germline V CDR1 and CDR2: MNHNY, SVGAGI (reference sequence). CDR3 coding DNA: TGTGCCACGAGACTAGCAGCGTCCTACGAGCAGTACTTC. Protein sequence: CATRLAASYEQYF.

The chain employs TRBV12-3 or TRBV12-4 and TRBJ2-7, with D perhaps matching TRBD1 or TRBD2 (5 bases each). This CDR3 is 15 amino acids long. V was cut by 1 base and J by 5 bases, with 15 bases left in between. CDR3 loop: CASSLEEGRTDEQYF. The CDR3 nucleotides read TGTGCCAGCAGTTTAGAAGAGGGACGGACGGACGAGCAGTACTTC.

This clonotype has a handful of counts. The chain carries TRBV5-1 and TRBJ2-2; possible D gene TRBD2, 5 bases. Deletions cut 4 bases from V and 6 bases from J, with 13 bases between. The CDR3 has 14 residues. Per germline, CDR1 SGHRS and CDR2 YFSETQ. The CDR3 nucleotides are TGCGCCAGCAGCCAGTTAGCGCACTCCGGGGAGCTGTTTTTT. Translating it yields CASSQLAHSGELFF.

This chain uses TRBV10-3 with TRBJ2-1, with D unresolved. Trimming cost V 9 bases and J 6 bases, with 12 bases left between them. This CDR3 comprises 12 residues. The germline gives CDR1 ENHRY, CDR2 SYGVKD. The CDR3 DNA follows: TGTGCCATGGGCCAACCGGCCAATGAGCAGTTCTTC. It codes for CAMGQPANEQFF.

This clonotype appeared a few times. The V gene is TRBV12-3 or TRBV12-4, the J gene TRBJ2-3; 8 positions agree with TRBD1. The junction had 1 base not matched to a gene; V was cut back by 3 bases and J by 8 bases. CDR3 length: 12 amino acids. The CDR3 protein is CASSFDRGTQYF. CDR3 coding DNA: TGTGCCAGCAGTTTCGACAGGGGTACGCAGTATTTT.

This clonotype was seen once. The gene calls are TRBV4-3 and TRBJ2-3; 8 nucleotides line up with TRBD1. Germline assignment: CDR1 LGHNA and CDR2 YSLEER. The CDR3 contains 15 residues. The trim removed 3 bases at V and 6 bases at J, leaving 8 bases unmatched. This CDR3 is CASSQSAQGADTQYF. The CDR3 DNA reads TGCGCCAGCAGCCAGAGCGCCCAGGGGGCCGATACGCAGTATTTT.

In its sample, this clonotype was seen a few times. The chain joins TRBV7-9 to TRBJ1-1; 9 bases align to TRBD1. V lost 5 bases to trimming and J lost 7 bases; unmatched junction nucleotides: 8. Germline-derived CDR1 and CDR2 are SEHNR and FQNEAQ (reference sequence). The length of the CDR3 is 14 residues. The DNA for the CDR3 is TGTGCCAGCAGCGCTGGGACAGGGCCTGGTGAAGCTTTCTTT. Translation gives CASSAGTGPGEAFF.